The 25 T cell receptor beta chains below were found in one sample sequenced in a study of CD8 T cells in ankylosing spondylitis. Notes on the study in general: A TCR beta motif made of fewer than 10 highly homologous variants seemed typical of ankylosing spondylitis blood.

Their antigen targets remain unknown. TCRdb re-called the 5' RACE reads through MiXCR, storing one row per CDR3 protein. The sample shows roughly 490,000 distinct CDR3 sequences, approximately 5.3% of them seen only once. The source material was blood, either unsorted or a sorted T cell fraction (not recorded which). The receptors were gathered from a male donor with ankylosing spondylitis.

The J gene is TRBJ2-3, the V gene TRBV9, with D hard to call. V lost 0 bases to trimming and J lost 5 bases, with 10 bases between them. The length of the CDR3 is 14 residues. Germline V lookup: CDR1 SGDLS, CDR2 YYNGEE. The CDR3: CASSVASVGDTQYF. The CDR3 DNA reads TGTGCCAGCAGCGTAGCTTCTGTGGGAGATACGCAGTATTTT.

A word on this clonotype: A much larger clonotype is one base distant, so this may be a read error. The genes are TRBV29-1 and TRBJ1-3, with D perhaps TRBD1 (5 bases). V lost 8 bases and J lost 4, with 18 bases in between. From germline, CDR1 is SQVTM and CDR2 ANQGSEA. The CDR3 length is 14 residues. CDR3 in DNA: TGCAGCTTCGATCCCGCAGGGAGCGGAAACACCATATATTTT. Its protein is CSFDPAGSGNTIYF.

In its sample, this clonotype was seen many times. The rearrangement uses TRBV7-6 and TRBJ2-1; TRBD2 is a possible D gene (6 bases). The V end was cut by 3 bases, the J end by 9 bases, with 9 bases between. The CDR3 spans 12 residues. The germline V gene encodes CDR1 SGHVS and CDR2 FNYEAQ. DNA for the CDR3: TGTGCCAGCAGCTTGGACTACTCTGAGCAGTTCTTC. Amino acid sequence: CASSLDYSEQFF.

This clonotype occurred a few times. The chain links TRBV27 to TRBJ2-4; D gene unclear. CDR3 size: 15 residues. CDR1 and CDR2 from the germline V gene are MNHEY and SMNVEV (reference sequence). The V gene lost 7 bases and the J gene lost 1 base, with 14 bases spanning the gap. The CDR3 DNA is TGTGCCAGCATCATCGGGTTAGGGGCCAAAAACATTCAGTACTTC. Translating it yields CASIIGLGAKNIQYF.

This clonotype was found many times. The chain joins TRBV9 to TRBJ2-1, with D tentatively TRBD1 or TRBD2 (5 bases each). Trimming shortened V by 3 bases and J by 7 bases, and 20 bases separated the two germline ends. Germline lookup yields CDR1 SGDLS and CDR2 YYNGEE. The CDR3 contains 16 residues. In nucleotides, the CDR3 is TGTGCCAGCAGCGAGGCCGGTCGAGGGGTGGAGAATGAGCAGTTCTTC. Residues: CASSEAGRGVENEQFF.

This clonotype was seen more than once but under ten times. The chain links TRBV28 to TRBJ1-6; a weak D match, TRBD1 (6 bases). The CDR3 totals 15 residues. V dropped 3 bases and J dropped 11 bases, with 17 bases sitting between them. Per germline, CDR1 MDHEN and CDR2 SYDVKM. This chain's CDR3 is CASSFYRARGAPLHF. The CDR3 DNA reads TGTGCCAGCAGTTTCTACAGGGCGCGAGGGGCACCCCTCCACTTT.

Ten or more counts support this clonotype. The chain has TRBV20-1 and TRBJ1-2; D ambiguous. Germline CDR1 and CDR2: DFQATT and SNEGSKA (reference sequence). This CDR3 region has 15 residues. V gave up 0 bases and J gave up 4 bases, with 15 bases separating them. The CDR3 region has the DNA TGCAGTGCTAGAGAGCCCCCCGTGGTCAGCTATGGCTACACCTTC. Amino acid sequence: CSAREPPVVSYGYTF.

In its sample, this clonotype was seen a few times. The chain has TRBV20-1 and TRBJ2-1, with TRBD1 identical over 9 bases. The V and J ends lost 1 base and 7 bases, in that order; junction bases with no gene match: 8. The germline CDR1 and CDR2 sequences are DFQATT and SNEGSKA (reference sequence). The CDR3 sequence is 15 residues long. The CDR3 sequence is CSARGLGTGLNEQFF. The CDR3 DNA sequence: TGCAGTGCTAGAGGCCTCGGGACAGGGCTTAATGAGCAGTTCTTC.

Note on this clonotype: Mismatch with germline at one junction end may stem from a read error. The V gene is TRBV20-1, the J gene TRBJ2-7, with 7 positions matching TRBD1. The CDR3 is 16 amino acids. The germline V gene has CDR1 DFQATT and CDR2 SNEGSKA (reference sequence). In DNA form, the CDR3 reads TGCTGTGCTAGAGAGTATTTGGCAGGGGGTTCCTACGAGCAGTACTTC. Amino acid sequence: CCAREYLAGGSYEQYF.

As DNA, the CDR3 is TGTGCCAGCAGCTTAGGAGGAGGGGACCAAGAGACCCAGTACTTC. Translated, it gives CASSLGGGDQETQYF. This sequence joins TRBV7-8 and TRBJ2-5; D perhaps matches TRBD2 (6 bases). Germline V gene sequence: CDR1 SGHVS, CDR2 FQNEAQ. The length of the CDR3 is 15 residues. V lost 1 base, J lost 0 bases, and 9 bases lay in between. The variable domain in full, completed from reference TRBV7-8 and TRBJ2-5, reads GAGVSQSPRYKVAKRGQDVALRCDPISGHVSLFWYQQALGQGPEFLTYFQNEAQLDKSGLPSDRFFAERPEGSVSTLKIQRTQQEDSAVYLCASSLGGGDQETQYFGPGTRLLVL.

V usage is TRBV29-1 and J usage is TRBJ2-1, with no clear D. The length of the CDR3 is 12 residues. Germline loops: CDR1 SQVTM, CDR2 ANQGSEA. V dropped 2 bases and J dropped 4 bases, with 6 bases sitting between them. CDR3 sequence (DNA): TGCAGCGTTGAATACCGTTACAATGAGCAGTTCTTC. Its protein is CSVEYRYNEQFF.

This clonotype was found many times. This chain uses TRBV28 with TRBJ2-6; D may be TRBD2 (5 bases). The CDR3 spans 17 residues. CDR1 MDHEN and CDR2 SYDVKM come from the germline V gene. V was clipped by 8 bases and J by 0 bases, with 17 bases between them. CDR3 bases: TGTGCCAGCTATGCCAGGACGGGGATCTCTGGGGCCAACGTCCTGACTTTC. Its translation is CASYARTGISGANVLTF.

Ten or more counts support this clonotype. The chain has TRBV20-1 and TRBJ1-2; D is unclear. The CDR3 consists of 11 residues. The V and J ends lost 7 bases and 5 bases respectively, with 11 bases between them. Germline CDR1 is DFQATT and CDR2 is SNEGSKA (reference sequence). The CDR3 is CSGGRMYGYTF. The CDR3 coding sequence is TGCAGTGGCGGGAGAATGTATGGCTACACCTTC.

This clonotype was counted many times. The V and J genes are TRBV12-3 or TRBV12-4 and TRBJ2-7, with 10 bases lining up with TRBD1. This CDR3 has 15 residues. V gave up 3 bases and J gave up 1 base; unmatched junction bases: 3. The chain's CDR3 is CASSFEGQGSYEQYF. The CDR3 DNA is TGTGCCAGCAGTTTTGAGGGACAGGGGTCCTACGAGCAGTACTTC.

To note about this clonotype: The likely explanation is a read error, given a far larger clone one base away. This rearrangement joins TRBV20-1 to TRBJ2-1; D gene unclear. Germline loops: CDR1 DFQATT, CDR2 SNEGSKA (reference sequence). The CDR3 is 10 amino acids. CDR3 in DNA: TGCAGTGCTAGTGACAATGAGCAGCTCTTC. It is translated as CSASDNEQLF.

This clonotype occurred a few times. The V call is TRBV5-6, the J call TRBJ2-3; D not certain. The V gene lost 2 bases and the J gene lost 3 bases, with 13 bases spanning the gap. CDR3 size: 15 residues. Germline CDR1 reads SGHDT; CDR2 reads YYEEEE. CDR3 nucleotide sequence: TGTGCCAGCAGCTTTGAGCGAGCCTCAACAGATACGCAGTATTTT. It yields the protein CASSFERASTDTQYF.

The table lists this clonotype with many counts. The J gene is TRBJ2-7, the V gene TRBV4-1; no firm D call. V was shortened by 4 bases and J by 3 bases, with 13 bases between the two germline ends. The CDR3 covers 14 residues. CDR1 is MGHRA, CDR2 YSYEKL, per germline. The CDR3 DNA sequence: TGCGCCAGCAGCCCCCCCCCTGGGTTCTACGAGCAGTACTTC. Its translation: CASSPPPGFYEQYF.

The table lists this clonotype with many counts. The chain links TRBV12-3 or TRBV12-4 to TRBJ2-5, with TRBD1 matching 8 bases. Germline trimming cut 5 bases from V and 3 bases from J; bases unmatched to any gene: 8. The CDR3 totals 15 residues. CDR3 sequence: CASSGRQGKKETQYF. For the CDR3, the DNA is TGTGCCAGCAGTGGGCGACAGGGGAAGAAAGAGACCCAGTACTTC.

This clonotype was found many times. The chain uses TRBV25-1 and TRBJ2-7; 8 bases fit TRBD1. The ends lost 5 bases at V and 1 base at J; junction bases unmatched: 10. CDR3 length equals 16 residues. Germline V gives CDR1 MGHDK, CDR2 SYGVNS. The CDR3 DNA reads TGTGCCAGCAGTATAAACCCAGGGGGCAAGTCCTACGAGCAGTACTTC. The encoded protein is CASSINPGGKSYEQYF.

Of note for this clonotype: A much larger clonotype is one base distant, so this may be a read error. The chain recombines TRBV11-2 with TRBJ2-5, with TRBD1 matching 10 bases. In germline, CDR1 is SGHAT, CDR2 FQNNGV. The CDR3 loop spans 16 amino acids. The CDR3 here is CASSYRTGGIQGTQYF. The CDR3 DNA reads as TGTGCCAGCAGCTATAGGACAGGGGGGATCCAAGGGACCCAGTACTTC.

The table lists this clonotype with many counts. The chain employs TRBV7-9 and TRBJ2-5; 8 bases map to TRBD2. CDR1 is SEHNR, CDR2 FQNEAQ, per germline (reference sequence). This CDR3 contains 14 residues. V was pared by 5 bases and J by 1 base, with 3 bases of the junction left unmatched. For the CDR3, the DNA is TGTGCCAGCAGCCCGGGGGGGTTCCAAGAGACCCAGTACTTC. Translation: CASSPGGFQETQYF.

This clonotype was observed at least ten times. This sequence joins TRBV12-3 or TRBV12-4 and TRBJ2-5, with a possible D match to TRBD2 (5 bases). Between the trimmed V and J ends, which lost 6 bases and 9 bases, there was a span of 17 bases. The CDR3 extends over 13 amino acids. The CDR3 is CASSNGLLGAQYF. CDR3 DNA sequence: TGTGCCAGCAGCAATGGACTGCTCGGGGCCCAGTACTTC.

The rearrangement links TRBV9 to TRBJ2-1; the match to TRBD2 covers 8 bases. Germline V lookup: CDR1 SGDLS, CDR2 YYNGEE. The CDR3 totals 21 residues. V was pared by 3 bases and J by 2 bases, with 22 bases of the junction left unmatched. CDR3 bases: TGTGCCAGCAGCGCCCCCTTCGGGGGGGGCGGGAACCCCCGGGCCTACAATGAGCAGTTCTTC. This sequence encodes CASSAPFGGGGNPRAYNEQFF.

This clonotype was counted at least ten times. The genes are TRBV29-1 and TRBJ2-3; perhaps D is TRBD1 or TRBD2 (5 bases each). The CDR3 runs 15 residues. From germline, CDR1 is SQVTM and CDR2 ANQGSEA. The V gene lost 4 bases and the J gene lost 0 bases, with 14 bases spanning the gap. The CDR3 sequence is CSVGEGTGSTDTQYF. The CDR3 DNA sequence: TGCAGCGTTGGCGAGGGGACCGGTAGCACAGATACGCAGTATTTT.

This clonotype was seen at least ten times. The rearrangement joins TRBV6-2 or TRBV6-3 to TRBJ1-4; TRBD1 agrees at 7 bases. Trimming removed 8 bases from V and 8 bases from J; junction bases left unmatched: 14. This CDR3 contains 15 residues. From germline, CDR1 is MNHEY and CDR2 SVGEGT. The CDR3 sequence is CASGPADRTGEKLFF. The CDR3 region has the DNA TGTGCCAGCGGCCCCGCGGACAGGACGGGGGAAAAACTGTTTTTT.